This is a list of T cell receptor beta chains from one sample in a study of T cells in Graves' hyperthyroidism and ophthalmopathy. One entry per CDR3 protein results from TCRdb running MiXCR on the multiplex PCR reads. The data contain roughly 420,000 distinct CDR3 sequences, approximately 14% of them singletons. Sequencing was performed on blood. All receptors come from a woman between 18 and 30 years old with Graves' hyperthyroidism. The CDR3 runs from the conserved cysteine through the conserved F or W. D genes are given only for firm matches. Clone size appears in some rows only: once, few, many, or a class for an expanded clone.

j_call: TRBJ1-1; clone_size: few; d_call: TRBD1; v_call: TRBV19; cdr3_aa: CASSIDPLTGGPTEAFF; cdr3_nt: TGTGCCAGTAGTATAGATCCCTTGACAGGGGGCCCTACTGAAGCTTTCTTT
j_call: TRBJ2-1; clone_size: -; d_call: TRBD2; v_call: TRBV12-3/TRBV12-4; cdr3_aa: CASSRTGLAGRNEQFF; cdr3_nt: TGTGCCAGCAGCCGAACAGGACTAGCGGGGAGGAATGAGCAGTTCTTC
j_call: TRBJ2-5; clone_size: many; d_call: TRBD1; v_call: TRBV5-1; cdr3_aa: CASSLGGRGQQETQYF; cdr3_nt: TGCGCCAGCAGCTTGGGTGGCAGGGGGCAACAAGAGACCCAGTACTTC
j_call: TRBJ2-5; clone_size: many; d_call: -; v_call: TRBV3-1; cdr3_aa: CASSQGNGGQETQYF; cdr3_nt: TGTGCCAGCAGCCAAGGAAATGGGGGTCAGGAGACCCAGTACTTC
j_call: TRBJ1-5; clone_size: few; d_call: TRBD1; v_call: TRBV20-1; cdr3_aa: CSARDKQGGDQPQHF; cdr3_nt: TGCAGTGCTAGAGATAAACAGGGGGGGGATCAGCCCCAGCATTTT
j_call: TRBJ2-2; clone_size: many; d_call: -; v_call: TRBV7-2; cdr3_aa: CASSFSYATGELFF; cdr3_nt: TGTGCCAGCAGTTTCTCCTATGCCACCGGGGAGCTGTTTTTT
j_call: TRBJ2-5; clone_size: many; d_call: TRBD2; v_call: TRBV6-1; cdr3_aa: CASRRTRQETQYF; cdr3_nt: TGTGCCAGCAGACGGACTAGGCAAGAGACCCAGTACTTC
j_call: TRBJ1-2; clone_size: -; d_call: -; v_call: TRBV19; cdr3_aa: CASTLTGDYGYTF; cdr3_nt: TGTGCCAGTACTCTGACAGGCGACTATGGCTACACCTTC
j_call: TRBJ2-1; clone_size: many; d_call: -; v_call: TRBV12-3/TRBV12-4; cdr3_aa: CASTLGSGYNEQFF; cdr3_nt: TGTGCCAGCACTTTAGGGTCAGGGTACAATGAGCAGTTCTTC
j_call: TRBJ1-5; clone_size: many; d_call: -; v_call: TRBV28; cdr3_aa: CASSLGALPGQPQHF; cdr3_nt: TGTGCCAGCAGTTTGGGGGCTTTACCTGGTCAGCCCCAGCATTTT
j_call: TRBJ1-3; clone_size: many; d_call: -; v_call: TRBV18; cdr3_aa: CASSPVGNSGNTIYF; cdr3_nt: TGTGCCAGCTCACCGGTGGGGAACTCTGGAAACACCATATATTTT
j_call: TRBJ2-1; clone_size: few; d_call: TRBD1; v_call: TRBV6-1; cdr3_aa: CASRTPGTGIRNEQFF; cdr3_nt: TGTGCCAGCAGAACTCCCGGGACAGGGATCCGCAATGAGCAGTTCTTC
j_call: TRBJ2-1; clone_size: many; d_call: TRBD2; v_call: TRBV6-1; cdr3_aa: CASRQRGGVNEQFF; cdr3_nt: TGTGCCAGCAGGCAGCGGGGGGGCGTCAATGAGCAGTTCTTC
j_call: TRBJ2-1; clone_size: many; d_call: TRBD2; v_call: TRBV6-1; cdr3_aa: CASSPPGLAAYNEQFF; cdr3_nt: TGTGCCAGCAGCCCCCCGGGACTAGCGGCGTACAATGAGCAGTTCTTC
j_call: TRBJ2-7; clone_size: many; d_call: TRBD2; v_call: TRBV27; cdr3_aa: CASCRSAGVGPYEQYF; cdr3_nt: TGTGCCAGCTGCCGGTCGGCGGGAGTAGGCCCCTACGAGCAGTACTTC
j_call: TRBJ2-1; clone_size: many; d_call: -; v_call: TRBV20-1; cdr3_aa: CSGEGAVGSYNEQFF; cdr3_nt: TGCAGTGGGGAGGGGGCAGTCGGTTCCTACAATGAGCAGTTCTTC
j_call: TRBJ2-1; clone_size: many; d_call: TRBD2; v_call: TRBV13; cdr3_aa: CASSFEGGSSSNEQFF; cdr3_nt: TGTGCCAGCAGCTTTGAGGGCGGGAGTTCTAGCAATGAGCAGTTCTTC
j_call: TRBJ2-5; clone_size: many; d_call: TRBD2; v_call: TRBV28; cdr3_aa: CASSLARGSQETQYF; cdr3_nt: TGTGCCAGCAGTTTGGCGCGGGGGTCACAAGAGACCCAGTACTTC
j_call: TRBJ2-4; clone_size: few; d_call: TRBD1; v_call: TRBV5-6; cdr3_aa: CASSSSGGGKNIQYF; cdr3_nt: TGTGCCAGCAGCTCTTCAGGGGGCGGCAAAAACATTCAGTACTTC
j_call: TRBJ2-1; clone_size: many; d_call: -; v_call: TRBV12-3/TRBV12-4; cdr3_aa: CASSHRELGLNEQFF; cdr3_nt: TGTGCCAGCAGTCACAGGGAACTAGGTCTTAATGAGCAGTTCTTC
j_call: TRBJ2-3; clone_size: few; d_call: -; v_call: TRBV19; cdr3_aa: CASSGGNTDTQYF; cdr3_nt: TGTGCCAGTAGTGGCGGAAACACAGATACGCAGTATTTT
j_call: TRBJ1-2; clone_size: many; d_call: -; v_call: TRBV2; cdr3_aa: CASSEARKWGYTF; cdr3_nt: TGTGCCAGCAGTGAAGCTAGGAAGTGGGGCTACACCTTC
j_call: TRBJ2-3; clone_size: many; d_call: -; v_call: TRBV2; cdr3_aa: CASSERGRALTDTQYF; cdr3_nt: TGTGCCAGCAGTGAACGGGGCAGGGCCCTCACAGATACGCAGTATTTT
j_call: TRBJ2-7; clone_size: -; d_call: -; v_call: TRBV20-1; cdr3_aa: CSAGRSYEQYF; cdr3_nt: TGCAGTGCTGGCAGAAGCTACGAGCAGTACTTC
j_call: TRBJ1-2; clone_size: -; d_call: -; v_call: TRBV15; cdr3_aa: CAASRGQTAYGYTF; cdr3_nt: TGTGCCGCCAGCAGAGGACAGACGGCCTATGGCTACACCTTC
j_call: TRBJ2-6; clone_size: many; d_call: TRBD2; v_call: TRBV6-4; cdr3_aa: CASSGLAGSGANVLTF; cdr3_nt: TGTGCCAGCAGTGGACTAGCGGGGTCTGGGGCCAACGTCCTGACTTTC
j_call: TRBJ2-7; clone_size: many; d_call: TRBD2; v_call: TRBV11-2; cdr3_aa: CASSLELAGGLYEQYF; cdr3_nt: TGTGCCAGCAGCTTAGAACTAGCGGGAGGGTTATACGAGCAGTACTTC
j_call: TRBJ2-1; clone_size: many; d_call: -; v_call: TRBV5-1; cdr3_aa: CASSLIPGATYNEQFF; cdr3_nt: TGCGCCAGCAGCTTGATTCCGGGAGCTACCTACAATGAGCAGTTCTTC
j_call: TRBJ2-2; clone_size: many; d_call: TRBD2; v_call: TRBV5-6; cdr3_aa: CASSAEAGALTNTGELFF; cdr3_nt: TGTGCCAGCAGCGCGGAAGCGGGAGCTTTAACGAACACCGGGGAGCTGTTTTTT
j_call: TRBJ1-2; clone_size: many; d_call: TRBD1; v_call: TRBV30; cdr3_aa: CAWSHSYRGSNYGYTF; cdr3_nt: TGTGCCTGGAGTCACTCCTACAGGGGTTCTAACTATGGCTACACCTTC
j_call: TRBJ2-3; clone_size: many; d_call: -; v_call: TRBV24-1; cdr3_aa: CATSDFGRTTQYF; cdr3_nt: TGTGCCACCAGTGATTTTGGGCGTACGACGCAGTATTTT
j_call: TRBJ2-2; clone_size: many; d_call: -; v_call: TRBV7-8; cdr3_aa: CASSLAKGRNTGELFF; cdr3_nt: TGTGCCAGCAGCTTAGCCAAGGGACGAAACACCGGGGAGCTGTTTTTT
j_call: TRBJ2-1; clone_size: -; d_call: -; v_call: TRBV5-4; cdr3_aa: CASRNWAYNEQFF; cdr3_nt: TGTGCCAGCAGAAATTGGGCCTACAATGAGCAGTTCTTC
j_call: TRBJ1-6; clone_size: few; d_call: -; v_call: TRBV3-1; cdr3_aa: CASSQNGGGTSNSPLHF; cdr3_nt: TGTGCCAGCAGCCAAAATGGGGGCGGCACCTCTAATTCACCCCTCCACTTT
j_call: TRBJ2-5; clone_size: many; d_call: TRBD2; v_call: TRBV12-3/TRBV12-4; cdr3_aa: CASRLAGGQETQYF; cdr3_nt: TGTGCCAGCAGGTTAGCGGGGGGACAAGAGACCCAGTACTTC
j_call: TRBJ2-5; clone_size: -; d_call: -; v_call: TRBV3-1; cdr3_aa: CASSQGMRTQYF; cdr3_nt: TGTGCCAGCAGCCAAGGGATGAGGACCCAGTACTTC
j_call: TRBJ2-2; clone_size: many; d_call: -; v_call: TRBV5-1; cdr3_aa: CASRLQGELTGELFF; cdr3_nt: TGCGCCAGCAGACTGCAGGGTGAGCTGACCGGGGAGCTGTTTTTT
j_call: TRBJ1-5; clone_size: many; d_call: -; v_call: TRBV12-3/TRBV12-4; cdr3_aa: CASTSHHKRNQPQHF; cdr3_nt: TGTGCCAGCACCTCCCACCACAAACGCAATCAGCCCCAGCATTTT
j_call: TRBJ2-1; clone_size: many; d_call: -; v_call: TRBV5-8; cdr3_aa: CASSLGRGVSYNEQFF; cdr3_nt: TGTGCCAGCAGCTTGGGCCGGGGCGTCTCCTACAATGAGCAGTTCTTC
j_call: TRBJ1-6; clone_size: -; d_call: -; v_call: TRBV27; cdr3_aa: CASTPRMGVSPLHF; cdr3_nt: TGTGCCAGCACCCCCAGGATGGGCGTTTCACCCCTCCACTTT
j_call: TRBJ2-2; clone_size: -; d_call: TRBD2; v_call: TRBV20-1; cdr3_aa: CSARAPVGLAGGYQAGELFF; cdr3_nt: TGCAGTGCTAGAGCCCCTGTGGGACTAGCGGGGGGGTATCAGGCCGGGGAGCTGTTTTTT
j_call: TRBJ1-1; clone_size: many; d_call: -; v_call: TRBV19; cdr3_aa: CASSINGAGQNTEAFF; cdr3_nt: TGTGCCAGTAGTATAAATGGTGCAGGCCAGAACACTGAAGCTTTCTTT